One TCR beta chain is described in this entry. Sequencing used immunoSEQ multiplex PCR; TCRdb keeps in-frame clones, though not all of them. The sample contains around 310,000 clones, 90% of which appear only once. This sample is part of a study of blood T cell repertoires in COVID-19. Study-wide background: Spain, Italy and the United States supplied samples that represented acute and convalescent COVID-19.

The germline CDR1 and CDR2 sequences are SGHDT and YYEEEE. The V end was cut by 0 bases, the J end by 0 bases, with 10 bases between. The CDR3 is 16 residues long. This chain uses TRBV5-6 with TRBJ1-5; D not resolved. The TCR comes from a woman aged 40 to 49 with COVID-19, enrolled during active disease. Sequencing was performed on peripheral blood. This CDR3 reads CASSLAGKASNQPQHF. In DNA form, the CDR3 reads TGTGCCAGCAGCTTGGCGGGGAAGGCTAGCAATCAGCCCCAGCATTTT.